The T cell receptor beta chain under discussion was sequenced for a study of blood T cell repertoires in COVID-19. Overall study context: COVID-19 samples from acute and convalescent phases originated in the United States, Italy and Spain.

Germline lookup yields CDR1 GTSNPN and CDR2 SVGIG (reference sequence). The ends were cut back, 3 bases at V and 5 bases at J, with 10 bases in the middle. The CDR3 length is 12 residues. Data came from immunoSEQ multiplex PCR; TCRdb stores just in-frame clones and leaves some out. In the table there are about 360,000 clones, 70% to 90% of which are singletons. J is TRBJ1-1 and V is TRBV30; D remains ambiguous. This sequence originates from a woman in her sixties or seventies with COVID-19, enrolled during active disease. The material sequenced was peripheral blood. The chain's CDR3 is CAWSLIGTEAFF. The DNA for the CDR3 is TGTGCCTGGAGCCTGATCGGGACTGAAGCTTTCTTT.